One sample yielded the 31 T cell receptor beta chains listed below, sequenced in a study of blood T cell repertoires in COVID-19. Sequencing used immunoSEQ multiplex PCR; TCRdb keeps in-frame clones, though not all of them. The sample yields 130,000 to 150,000 clones, around 85% seen once. Sequenced material: PBMCs or T cells enriched from blood (not recorded which). The receptors come from a man between 50 and 59 years old who had recovered from COVID-19.

This clone turned up a few times. The chain employs TRBV5-1 and TRBJ2-2; 10 positions agree with TRBD2. Trimming took 0 bases from V and 4 from J; bases not matched to a gene: 3. Per germline, CDR1 SGHRS and CDR2 YFSETQ. CDR3 length equals 16 residues. CDR3 region: CASSLGLAGGTGELFF. For the CDR3, the DNA is TGCGCCAGCAGCTTGGGACTAGCGGGCGGCACCGGGGAGCTGTTTTTT.

The chain employs TRBV29-1 and TRBJ2-1; TRBD2 might be the D (5 bases). CDR1 and CDR2 (germline): SQVTM, ANQGSEA. CDR3 length equals 15 residues. The V end lost 3 bases, the J end lost 1 base, and 13 bases lay between the germline ends. Here the CDR3 reads CSVDVPGGSYNEQFF. The DNA for the CDR3 is TGCAGCGTTGATGTCCCGGGCGGGTCCTACAATGAGCAGTTCTTC.

This clone was seen a handful of times. This sequence joins TRBV24-1 and TRBJ2-6, with 9 bases lining up with TRBD1. The ends lost 4 bases at V and 4 bases at J; junction bases unmatched: 10. The CDR3 loop spans 18 amino acids. Germline CDR1 is KGHDR and CDR2 is SFDVKD. CDR3 loop: CATSESPGQGAGANVLTF. CDR3 DNA sequence: TGTGCCACCAGTGAGAGTCCGGGACAGGGAGCCGGGGCCAACGTCCTGACTTTC.

This clone has only a few counts. In the same sample, other DNA sequences code for this CDR3. The chain couples TRBV7-9 to TRBJ2-3, with TRBD1 as a possible D gene (5 bases). The CDR3 totals 15 residues. The germline CDR1 and CDR2 sequences are SEHNR and FQNEAQ (reference sequence). Trimming left V 1 base short and J 2 bases short, with 10 bases between. As DNA, the CDR3 is TGTGCCAGCAGCTTAGGTGACAGTTCCACAGATACGCAGTATTTT. Translated, it gives CASSLGDSSTDTQYF.

This chain connects TRBV5-1 to TRBJ1-2, with no clear D. The germline V and J ends were trimmed by 0 bases and 5 bases, with 8 bases remaining between them. The CDR3 sequence is 13 residues long. Germline lookup yields CDR1 SGHRS and CDR2 YFSETQ. The CDR3 nucleotides read TGCGCCAGCAGCTTGGCACCGCGTTATGGCTACACCTTC. It is translated as CASSLAPRYGYTF.

This sequence joins TRBV4-1 and TRBJ1-5; TRBD1 matches 7 bases. From germline, CDR1 is MGHRA and CDR2 YSYEKL. This CDR3 is 16 amino acids long. V lost 4 bases and J lost 2; bases outside the gene matches: 8. CDR3 region: CASSPLTGKGNQPQHF. CDR3 DNA: TGCGCCAGCAGCCCTTTGACAGGGAAAGGCAATCAGCCCCAGCATTTT.

The chain joins TRBV5-6 to TRBJ2-7; 9 bases match TRBD1. The J segment lost 2 bases and the V segment lost 1 base, leaving 13 bases of the junction unmatched. Germline CDR1 is SGHDT and CDR2 is YYEEEE. The CDR3 sequence is 18 residues long. In DNA form, the CDR3 reads TGTGCCAGCAGCTTGTCGGACAGGGGCCTCCGGAACCCCTACGAGCAGTACTTC. This encodes CASSLSDRGLRNPYEQYF.

J is TRBJ2-5 and V is TRBV5-1; 8 bases match TRBD1. CDR3 length: 14 amino acids. V was pared by 3 bases and J by 3 bases, with 4 bases of the junction left unmatched. Germline assignment: CDR1 SGHRS and CDR2 YFSETQ. Here the CDR3 DNA reads TGCGCCAGCAGCTATCAGGGGGCTGAAGAGACCCAGTACTTC. This translates into CASSYQGAEETQYF.

This clone was observed once. The chain couples TRBV7-2 to TRBJ2-5; 8 nucleotides align to TRBD2. CDR1 is SGHTA and CDR2 is FQGNSA in the germline V gene. The length of the CDR3 is 17 residues. Trimming removed 5 bases from V and 1 base from J; junction bases left unmatched: 12. The CDR3 region is CASSARTTSGRQETQYF. In DNA form, the CDR3 reads TGTGCCAGCAGCGCCCGCACAACTAGCGGCCGCCAAGAGACCCAGTACTTC.

The J gene is TRBJ2-3, the V gene TRBV14; the D is unclear. Germline values: CDR1 SGHDN, CDR2 FVKESK. V was cut by 0 bases and J by 4 bases, with 8 bases left in between. There are 14 residues in the CDR3. CDR3 nucleotide sequence: TGTGCCAGCAGCCAAGATAGACATGCAGATACGCAGTATTTT. It codes for CASSQDRHADTQYF.

The CDR3 DNA reads TGTGCCAGCAGCTTAGTAGCGGGGGGATCCTACGAGCAGTACTTC. This codes for CASSLVAGGSYEQYF. The rearrangement links TRBV11-1 to TRBJ2-7; 10 bases agree with TRBD2. V shed 1 base and J 1 base; nucleotides not matched to a gene: 1. The CDR3 runs 15 residues. Germline CDR1 reads SGHAT; CDR2 reads FQDESV (reference sequence). The full variable domain, its missing parts supplied by reference TRBV11-1 and TRBJ2-7, is EAEVAQSPRYKITEKSQAVAFWCDPISGHATLYWYRQILGQGPELLVQFQDESVVDDSQLPKDRFSAERLKGVDSTLKIQPAELGDSAMYLCASSLVAGGSYEQYFGPGTRLTVT.

The CDR3 DNA reads as TGTGCCAGCAGCACACAGGGAAATACCGGGGAGCTGTTTTTT. Translation gives CASSTQGNTGELFF. The chain uses TRBV5-4 and TRBJ2-2, with a possible D match to TRBD1 (6 bases). In germline, CDR1 is SGHNT, CDR2 YYREEE (reference sequence). Deletions cut 4 bases from V and 5 bases from J, with 12 bases between. The CDR3 consists of 14 residues.

This clone appeared a single time. The chain couples TRBV18 to TRBJ1-4, with TRBD1 identical over 8 bases. J was trimmed by 5 bases and V by 5 bases; bases with no gene match: 7. The length of the CDR3 is 15 residues. The germline V gene has CDR1 KGHSH and CDR2 LQKENI. This CDR3 is CASSSKQGENEKLFF. The CDR3 coding sequence is TGTGCCAGCTCATCCAAACAGGGGGAGAATGAAAAACTGTTTTTT.

The chain recombines TRBV5-6 with TRBJ2-7, with 9 bases that match TRBD2. This CDR3 has 16 residues. Trimming at V came to 0 bases and at J to 5 bases, leaving 9 bases not matched to a gene. CDR1 is SGHDT, CDR2 YYEEEE, per germline. Written as DNA, the CDR3 is TGTGCCAGCAGCTTGGAGGAGAGGGCTAGCGGGAACGAGCAGTACTTC. This codes for CASSLEERASGNEQYF.

The V gene is TRBV12-3 or TRBV12-4, the J gene TRBJ2-7, with 7 positions matching TRBD2. The CDR3 length is 12 residues. Trimming at V came to 5 bases and at J to 4 bases, leaving 2 bases not matched to a gene. Written as DNA, the CDR3 is TGTGCCAGCAGTCGCGGGGGTTACGAGCAGTACTTC. It translates to CASSRGGYEQYF.

The gene calls are TRBV15 and TRBJ2-5, with 9 bases that match TRBD2. The CDR3 has 17 amino acids. Germline V lookup: CDR1 LNHNV, CDR2 YYDKDF (reference sequence). The trim removed 0 bases at V and 4 bases at J, leaving 9 bases unmatched. CDR3 bases: TGTGCCACCAGCAGAGATTCGGCGGGGGGGCCGGGAGAGACCCAGTACTTC. Its protein product is CATSRDSAGGPGETQYF.

V gene TRBV9 combines with J gene TRBJ2-7; D might be TRBD2 (7 bases). Germline values: CDR1 SGDLS, CDR2 YYNGEE. The CDR3 has 14 residues. The germline V and J ends were trimmed by 0 bases and 2 bases, with 9 bases remaining between them. CDR3: CASSVGGGTYEQYF. DNA for the CDR3: TGTGCCAGCAGCGTAGGGGGGGGCACCTACGAGCAGTACTTC.

The V gene is TRBV4-2, the J gene TRBJ2-5; the match to TRBD2 covers 7 bases. The V gene end was trimmed by 3 bases and the J gene end by 3 bases; junction bases not matched to a gene: 7. Looked up from germline, CDR1 is LGHNA and CDR2 is YNFKEQ. The CDR3 has 15 amino acids. The CDR3 coding sequence is TGTGCCAGCAGCCATGGCCCGGGGGGAGAAGAGACCCAGTACTTC. Protein sequence: CASSHGPGGEETQYF.

The chain combines TRBV7-8 with TRBJ2-7, with TRBD1 identical over 8 bases. Germline CDR1 is SGHVS and CDR2 is FQNEAQ. The CDR3 has 14 amino acids. The V gene end was trimmed by 5 bases and the J gene end by 2 bases; junction bases not matched to a gene: 5. CDR3 nucleotide sequence: TGTGCCAGCAGCCGTGACAGGGGCACCTACGAGCAGTACTTC. This sequence encodes CASSRDRGTYEQYF.

The rearrangement links TRBV7-3 to TRBJ2-7, with 12 bases fitting TRBD1. Trimming took 4 bases from V and 5 from J; bases not matched to a gene: 6. The germline V gene encodes CDR1 SGHTA and CDR2 FQGTGA. This CDR3 comprises 15 residues. DNA for the CDR3: TGTGCCAGCAGCTCCCGGGACAGGGGGCTGAACGAGCAGTACTTC. Translated, it gives CASSSRDRGLNEQYF.

This clone was counted many times. The chain recombines TRBV6-2 or TRBV6-3 with TRBJ2-1; the D is unclear. The CDR3 extends over 12 amino acids. Trimming shortened V by 2 bases and J by 9 bases, and 8 bases separated the two germline ends. From germline, CDR1 is MNHEY and CDR2 SVGEGT. This CDR3 reads CASSYNPREQFF. For the CDR3, the DNA is TGTGCCAGCAGTTACAATCCCCGTGAGCAGTTCTTC.

This clone turned up a few times. The CDR3 region is CASSRTGGMEKLFF. The DNA of the CDR3 is TGTGCCAGCAGCCGGACAGGCGGGATGGAAAAACTGTTTTTT. This rearrangement joins TRBV9 to TRBJ1-4; 7 bases line up with TRBD1. CDR3 length equals 14 residues. Looked up from germline, CDR1 is SGDLS and CDR2 is YYNGEE. The junction had 8 bases not matched to a gene; V was cut back by 4 bases and J by 8 bases.

The V and J genes are TRBV7-6 and TRBJ1-2; 10 bases line up with TRBD1. The junction had 7 bases not matched to a gene; V was cut back by 4 bases and J by 5 bases. Germline CDR1 is SGHVS and CDR2 is FNYEAQ. The CDR3 covers 15 residues. The CDR3 here is CASSSRTGGGYGYTF. CDR3 nucleotides: TGTGCCAGCAGCTCACGGACAGGGGGAGGGTATGGCTACACCTTC.

The chain is built from TRBV11-2 and TRBJ2-5; D ambiguous. The germline V gene has CDR1 SGHAT and CDR2 FQNNGV. The germline V and J ends were trimmed by 5 bases and 5 bases, with 21 bases remaining between them. The length of the CDR3 is 16 residues. This CDR3 reads CASSPPVHPLGETQYF. The CDR3 DNA reads as TGTGCCAGCAGCCCCCCGGTTCATCCCCTAGGCGAGACCCAGTACTTC.

CDR3 in amino acids: CASSDREGQPQHF. CDR3 DNA sequence: TGTGCCAGCAGTGACAGGGAAGGACAGCCCCAGCATTTT. The chain combines TRBV27 with TRBJ1-5; TRBD1 agrees at 7 bases. The germline V gene encodes CDR1 MNHEY and CDR2 SMNVEV (reference sequence). The ends lost 5 bases at V and 7 bases at J; junction bases unmatched: 5. This CDR3 contains 13 residues.

The chain couples TRBV6-2 or TRBV6-3 to TRBJ2-3, with 10 nucleotides matching TRBD2. The CDR3 extends over 14 amino acids. Per germline, CDR1 MNHEY and CDR2 SVGEGT. V dropped 6 bases and J dropped 5; count of bases not matched to a gene: 5. CDR3 sequence (DNA): TGTGCCAGCAGCCCACTAGCGGGGTTAGATACGCAGTATTTT. This sequence encodes CASSPLAGLDTQYF.

This clone was counted a single time. CDR3 sequence reads: CASSVSRGYEQYF. The DNA for the CDR3 is TGTGCCAGCAGTGTGTCCAGAGGCTACGAGCAGTACTTC. The rearrangement uses TRBV2 and TRBJ2-7; D gene ambiguous. This CDR3 has 13 residues. V lost 4 bases to trimming and J lost 3 bases, with 10 bases between them. Per the germline V gene, CDR1 is SNHLY and CDR2 is FYNNEI. The full variable domain, its missing parts supplied by reference TRBV2 and TRBJ2-7, is EPEVTQTPSHQVTQMGQEVILRCVPISNHLYFYWYRQILGQKVEFLVSFYNNEISEKSEIFDDQFSVERPDGSNFTLKIRSTKLEDSAMYFCASSVSRGYEQYFGPGTRLTVT.

This clone has only a few counts. This sequence joins TRBV9 and TRBJ1-2; 7 positions agree with TRBD1. V gave up 5 bases and J gave up 7 bases; unmatched junction bases: 11. Germline V gene data show CDR1 as SGDLS and CDR2 as YYNGEE. The CDR3 extends over 14 amino acids. CDR3 sequence reads: CASSAGTAPGGYTF. CDR3 nucleotides: TGTGCCAGCAGTGCTGGGACAGCCCCCGGTGGCTACACCTTC.

This clone was counted a single time. The chain carries TRBV21-1 and TRBJ2-7; the table gives TRBD1 as D, unverified against the DNA. TRBV21-1 is classified as a pseudogene. CDR3 length equals 14 residues. CDR3 DNA: TGTGCCAGCAGAAGGCGACAGGGGGCGGACGAGCAGTACTTC. Translation: CASRRRQGADEQYF.

This clone turned up a few times. The chain has TRBV19 and TRBJ2-7; D is perhaps TRBD2 (5 bases). Looked up from germline, CDR1 is LNHDA and CDR2 is SQIVND (reference sequence). Trimming left V 3 bases short and J 3 bases short, with 9 bases between. The CDR3 length is 13 residues. CDR3 in DNA: TGTGCCAGTAGTATGATTGAGGGCTACGAGCAGTACTTC. This sequence encodes CASSMIEGYEQYF. The full variable domain, its missing parts supplied by reference TRBV19 and TRBJ2-7, is DGGITQSPKYLFRKEGQNVTLSCEQNLNHDAMYWYRQDPGQGLRLIYYSQIVNDFQKGDIAEGYSVSREKKESFPLTVTSAQKNPTAFYLCASSMIEGYEQYFGPGTRLTVT.

This chain joins TRBV19 and TRBJ1-6, with D maybe TRBD1 (6 bases). Germline V gene sequence: CDR1 LNHDA, CDR2 SQIVND (reference sequence). V was pared by 5 bases and J by 8 bases, with 10 bases between. This CDR3 has 13 amino acids. The CDR3 region is CASSGNRDSPLHF. The DNA of the CDR3 is TGTGCCAGTAGTGGAAACAGGGATTCACCCCTCCACTTT.